Each of the 23 T cell receptor beta chains below was sequenced from the same sample in a study of blood T cell repertoires in COVID-19. TCRdb keeps only in-frame clones here, not all; method: immunoSEQ multiplex PCR. Of 180,000 or so clones listed, around 81% are singletons. Material: peripheral blood. The receptors derive from a woman between 40 and 55 years old with COVID-19, enrolled during active disease.

The V and J genes are TRBV6-5 and TRBJ1-2, with 11 bases that match TRBD1. Losses at the gene ends were 10 bases for V and 7 bases for J; bases not matched to a gene: 5. Germline-derived CDR1 and CDR2 are MNHEY and SVGAGI. The CDR3 has 12 amino acids. The CDR3 loop reads CATGTGGFGYTF. The DNA for the CDR3 is TGTGCCACTGGGACAGGGGGTTTTGGCTACACCTTC.

CDR3 sequence reads: CASSLRKLAENNEQFF. CDR3 nucleotide sequence: TGTGCCAGCAGTTTACGGAAACTAGCGGAAAACAATGAGCAGTTCTTC. The V gene is TRBV6-2 or TRBV6-3, the J gene TRBJ2-1; 8 nucleotides agree with TRBD2. CDR3 length: 16 amino acids. CDR1 is MNHEY, CDR2 SVGEGT, per germline. V was pared by 4 bases and J by 5 bases, with 10 bases of the junction left unmatched.

The rearrangement joins TRBV10-3 to TRBJ1-1, with D unresolved. The CDR3 sequence is 14 residues long. From germline, CDR1 is ENHRY and CDR2 SYGVKD. V lost 2 bases, J lost 3 bases, and 10 bases lay in between. The CDR3 nucleotides read TGTGCCATCAGTGAGAGAGGAACGTACACTGAAGCTTTCTTT. This translates into CAISERGTYTEAFF.

A few counts support this clone. The rearrangement uses TRBV19 and TRBJ1-3, with 7 bases lining up with TRBD1. This CDR3 contains 13 residues. Germline V gene data show CDR1 as LNHDA and CDR2 as SQIVND (reference sequence). V was pared by 9 bases and J by 6 bases, with 8 bases of the junction left unmatched. CDR3 bases: TGTGCCAGCAAAGGGACAGAGGCAAACACCATATATTTT. Translation: CASKGTEANTIYF.

As DNA, the CDR3 is TGTGCCAGCAGTGACTCGAGGAATGAGCAGTTCTTC. Amino acids: CASSDSRNEQFF. The V gene is TRBV6-4, the J gene TRBJ2-1; D is unclear. The CDR3 totals 12 residues. Germline loops: CDR1 MRHNA, CDR2 SNTAGT. Trimming left V 0 bases short and J 7 bases short, with 4 bases between.

The chain carries TRBV28 and TRBJ2-1, with D perhaps matching TRBD2 (6 bases). This CDR3 comprises 14 residues. CDR1 and CDR2 (germline): MDHEN, SYDVKM. V lost 6 bases and J lost 7, with 16 bases in between. In DNA, the CDR3 is TGTGCCAGCAGATTAACGGGAGTCTTTAATGAGCAGTTCTTC. This sequence encodes CASRLTGVFNEQFF.

The V and J genes are TRBV11-2 and TRBJ2-7, with D tentatively TRBD2 (6 bases). Germline V gene data show CDR1 as SGHAT and CDR2 as FQNNGV. This CDR3 has 13 amino acids. The V end lost 7 bases, the J end lost 5 bases, and 15 bases lay between the germline ends. The CDR3 coding sequence is TGTGCCAGCACCGACGGGGGAGCCCACGAGCAGTACGTC. This codes for CASTDGGAHEQYV.

The genes are TRBV28 and TRBJ1-4; 7 bases agree with TRBD1. CDR1 and CDR2 from the germline V gene are MDHEN and SYDVKM. Germline trimming cut 8 bases from V and 8 bases from J; bases unmatched to any gene: 8. This CDR3 has 13 residues. The CDR3 nucleotides are TGTGCCAGCTCCAGGGGGGAGGAAGAAAAACTGTTTTTT. As protein: CASSRGEEEKLFF. The variable domain in full, with the rest retrieved from reference TRBV28 and TRBJ1-4, is DVKVTQSSRYLVKRTGEKVFLECVQDMDHENMFWYRQDPGLGLRLIYFSYDVKMKEKGDIPEGYSVSREKKERFSLILESASTNQTSMYLCASSRGEEEKLFFGSGTQLSVL.

The chain combines TRBV18 with TRBJ2-7; D perhaps matches TRBD2 (5 bases). Germline V gene lookup returns CDR1 KGHSH and CDR2 LQKENI. The CDR3 loop spans 13 amino acids. The germline V and J ends were trimmed by 3 bases and 7 bases, with 13 bases remaining between them. In DNA, the CDR3 is TGTGCCAGCTCACCCGGGCGGGTTGGAGAGCAGTACTTC. It specifies CASSPGRVGEQYF.

The chain is built from TRBV7-9 and TRBJ1-1, with a possible D match to TRBD1 (6 bases). CDR1 and CDR2 from the germline V gene are SEHNR and FQNEAQ (reference sequence). The V and J ends lost 4 bases and 11 bases respectively, with 23 bases between them. The CDR3 sequence is 15 residues long. The CDR3 nucleotides are TGTGCCAGCAGCTGGGGGCCGGGGGGAGAACTTTGGGCTTTCTTT. Translated, it gives CASSWGPGGELWAFF.

This clone was picked up a small number of times. The chain links TRBV19 to TRBJ1-2; 7 nucleotides line up with TRBD1. CDR3 length: 13 amino acids. CDR1 is LNHDA, CDR2 SQIVND, per germline (reference sequence). V lost 5 bases and J lost 7; bases outside the gene matches: 7. The CDR3 loop reads CASSQQGKGGYTF. The CDR3 nucleotides are TGTGCCAGTAGTCAACAGGGGAAAGGTGGCTACACCTTC.

This clone was seen only once. The chain's CDR3 is CSVLQGGAGTQYF. CDR3 bases: TGCAGCGTACTACAGGGCGGTGCGGGGACCCAGTACTTC. The chain links TRBV29-1 to TRBJ2-5, with D possibly matching TRBD1 (6 bases). V was clipped by 6 bases and J by 7 bases, with 18 bases between them. Germline V lookup: CDR1 SQVTM, CDR2 ANQGSEA. There are 13 residues in the CDR3.

The chain links TRBV27 to TRBJ2-7, with TRBD2 matching over 10 bases. CDR1 and CDR2 from the germline V gene are MNHEY and SMNVEV (reference sequence). Losses at the gene ends were 7 bases for V and 3 bases for J; bases not matched to a gene: 9. The CDR3 loop spans 15 amino acids. The CDR3 loop reads CASTGIAGGGYEQYF. The CDR3 region has the DNA TGTGCCAGCACCGGGATAGCGGGAGGTGGCTACGAGCAGTACTTC.

This clone appeared a single time. The rearrangement joins TRBV10-3 to TRBJ1-1, with TRBD1 as a possible D gene (6 bases). Between the trimmed V and J ends, which lost 6 bases and 3 bases, there was a span of 17 bases. The CDR3 is 15 residues long. Looked up from germline, CDR1 is ENHRY and CDR2 is SYGVKD. CDR3 region: CAISPTGLWDTEAFF. The CDR3 DNA follows: TGTGCCATCAGCCCCACAGGGTTGTGGGACACTGAAGCTTTCTTT.

This clone was seen only a few times. The chain links TRBV7-3 to TRBJ1-2; D gene uncertain. The V gene's germline CDR1 is SGHTA and CDR2 FQGTGA. V lost 5 bases and J lost 6, with 13 bases in between. The CDR3 spans 13 residues. CDR3 amino acids: CASSPHLGDGYTF. DNA for the CDR3: TGTGCCAGCAGCCCGCACCTGGGCGATGGCTACACCTTC.

In its sample, this clone was seen once. The chain recombines TRBV28 with TRBJ2-3; 10 nucleotides match TRBD2. This CDR3 is 18 amino acids long. Germline CDR1 reads MDHEN; CDR2 reads SYDVKM. The junction had 14 bases not matched to a gene; V was cut back by 2 bases and J by 6 bases. The CDR3 region is CASSLVQASGGTLDTQYF. The DNA of the CDR3 is TGTGCCAGCAGTTTAGTTCAGGCTAGCGGGGGCACTTTGGATACGCAGTATTTT.

The CDR3 is CASKGLAGNEQFF. The CDR3 DNA is TGTGCCAGCAAAGGACTAGCGGGCAATGAGCAGTTCTTC. The chain uses TRBV25-1 and TRBJ2-1, with 11 nucleotides matching TRBD2. Germline assignment: CDR1 MGHDK and CDR2 SYGVNS. Unmatched junction bases numbered 2, after V lost 7 bases and J lost 6 bases. The CDR3 contains 13 residues. The full variable domain, in which reference TRBV25-1 and TRBJ2-1 provide the parts outside the CDR3, is EADIYQTPRYLVIGTGKKITLECSQTMGHDKMYWYQQDPGMELHLIHYSYGVNSTEKGDLSSESTVSRIRTEHFPLTLESARPSHTSQYLCASKGLAGNEQFFGPGTRLTVL.

The gene calls are TRBV19 and TRBJ2-2, with 7 bases matching TRBD2. V was clipped by 5 bases and J by 2 bases; unmatched bases: 5. The CDR3 sequence is 15 residues long. Germline V lookup: CDR1 LNHDA, CDR2 SQIVND (reference sequence). The CDR3: CASSRLAGNTGELFF. In DNA form, the CDR3 reads TGTGCCAGTAGTCGTTTAGCGGGTAACACCGGGGAGCTGTTTTTT.

V gene TRBV9 combines with J gene TRBJ2-2; D possibly corresponds to TRBD2 (5 bases). There are 15 residues in the CDR3. Looked up from germline, CDR1 is SGDLS and CDR2 is YYNGEE. V lost 0 bases and J lost 6, with 12 bases in between. Here the CDR3 DNA reads TGTGCCAGCAGCGTAGGAGGGAGTGTCTCCGGGGAGCTGTTTTTT. It translates to CASSVGGSVSGELFF.

Here the CDR3 DNA reads TGTGCCAGCAGCTTACCTAGCGGGGGGCCCGGGGAGCTGTTTTTT. Amino acids: CASSLPSGGPGELFF. The V call is TRBV7-9, the J call TRBJ2-2; 11 bases match TRBD2. With V trimmed by 2 bases and J by 6 bases, 2 bases remained unmatched. Germline V lookup: CDR1 SEHNR, CDR2 FQNEAQ (reference sequence). This CDR3 has 15 residues.

The chain carries TRBV25-1 and TRBJ2-2; TRBD1 matches 12 bases. CDR3 length: 15 amino acids. The V gene's germline CDR1 is MGHDK and CDR2 SYGVNS. Trimming took 6 bases from V and 8 from J; bases not matched to a gene: 7. The CDR3 bases are TGTGCCAGCAGCTCCGGGACAGGGGGCAAGGGGGAGCTGTTTTTT. Its translation is CASSSGTGGKGELFF.

The chain has TRBV28 and TRBJ2-2; D not certain. The CDR3 sequence is 14 residues long. From germline, CDR1 is MDHEN and CDR2 SYDVKM. Trimming shortened V by 2 bases and J by 6 bases, and 10 bases separated the two germline ends. The CDR3 is CASSLETYAGELFF. CDR3 sequence (DNA): TGTGCCAGCAGTTTAGAGACTTACGCCGGGGAGCTGTTTTTT.

This clone has only one observation. J is TRBJ2-7 and V is TRBV27; no definite D call. Germline CDR1 MNHEY, CDR2 SMNVEV (reference sequence). The CDR3 spans 11 residues. The V and J ends lost 3 bases and 4 bases respectively, with 4 bases between them. The CDR3 DNA sequence: TGTGCCAGCAGTTTCGGGTACGAGCAGTACTTC. As protein: CASSFGYEQYF.